Presented here are 26 T cell receptor beta chains from one specimen sequenced in a study of radiation and T cells in renal cell carcinoma. Profiled with immunoSEQ multiplex PCR; TCRdb holds only in-frame clones, not every one. The table includes 150,000 to 190,000 clones, roughly 89% detected once. The time point is: blood 2 weeks post-SBRT. Regarding treatment: 15 Gy SBRT to primary tumor, nephrectomy 4 weeks later. The specimen comprised blood, sampled from a patient whose treatment included radiotherapy and nephrectomy. Source of these receptors: a woman between 50 and 59 years old with renal cell carcinoma.

In nucleotides, the CDR3 is TGCGCCAGCAGTGAGAGCCTCGCCACCGGGGAGCTGTTTTTT. Translating it yields CASSESLATGELFF. The chain has TRBV10-1 and TRBJ2-2, with D unclear. CDR1 is WNHNN and CDR2 is SYGVQD in the germline V gene (reference sequence). There are 14 residues in the CDR3. V was clipped by 2 bases and J by 4 bases, with 8 bases between them.

This sequence joins TRBV6-1 and TRBJ2-3; 9 bases agree with TRBD1. From germline, CDR1 is MNHNS and CDR2 SASEGT. The CDR3 runs 14 residues. V lost 5 bases to trimming and J lost 2 bases; unmatched junction nucleotides: 2. CDR3 nucleotides: TGTGCCAGCAGTCGGGACAGGGTCACAGATACGCAGTATTTT. The encoded protein is CASSRDRVTDTQYF.

V usage is TRBV19 and J usage is TRBJ2-7, with no clear D. CDR1 and CDR2 (germline): LNHDA, SQIVND (reference sequence). Trimming took off 6 bases at V and 7 bases at J, with 10 bases between the two ends. The CDR3 extends over 11 amino acids. The CDR3 DNA follows: TGTGCCAGTAGCCACTTAAGGGAGCAGTACTTC. Its protein product is CASSHLREQYF.

This sequence joins TRBV19 and TRBJ2-7, with D unresolved. V lost 5 bases to trimming and J lost 0 bases, with 14 bases between them. Germline CDR1 reads LNHDA; CDR2 reads SQIVND (reference sequence). The CDR3 runs to 15 residues. The CDR3 DNA sequence: TGTGCCAGTAGTGCCCCCGGTTCGAGCTCCTACGAGCAGTACTTC. This encodes CASSAPGSSSYEQYF.

Here the CDR3 reads CATSRDRGPGTMGYTF. In DNA, the CDR3 is TGTGCCACCAGCAGAGATAGGGGACCAGGGACCATGGGCTACACCTTC. V gene TRBV15 combines with J gene TRBJ1-2, with TRBD1 as a possible D gene (5 bases). The V and J ends lost 0 bases and 8 bases respectively, with 19 bases between them. This CDR3 has 16 residues. The V gene's germline CDR1 is LNHNV and CDR2 YYDKDF (reference sequence).

The chain combines TRBV6-1 with TRBJ2-1; a possible D gene is TRBD2 (5 bases). The V gene's germline CDR1 is MNHNS and CDR2 SASEGT. The CDR3 runs 16 residues. Trimming stripped 4 bases from V and 8 bases from J, with 21 bases between. CDR3 amino acids: CASSGWTGIVSDEQFF. CDR3 DNA sequence: TGTGCCAGCAGTGGCTGGACTGGAATCGTTAGCGATGAGCAGTTCTTC.

This chain's CDR3 is CASGGASTDTQYF. The CDR3 coding sequence is TGTGCCAGCGGGGGAGCTAGCACAGATACGCAGTATTTT. This chain uses TRBV6-5 with TRBJ2-3, with D tentatively TRBD1 or TRBD2 (5 bases each). V shed 8 bases and J shed 0 bases, with 9 bases lying between them. CDR3 size: 13 residues. CDR1 is MNHEY, CDR2 SVGAGI, per germline.

The chain couples TRBV4-3 to TRBJ1-2; 7 bases are a match to TRBD1. The CDR3 has 15 amino acids. V dropped 4 bases and J dropped 4; count of bases not matched to a gene: 9. Germline V gene sequence: CDR1 LGHNA, CDR2 YSLEER. The CDR3 DNA is TGCGCCAGCAGCCGAACAACAGGGGAGAGCTATGGCTACACCTTC. This encodes CASSRTTGESYGYTF.

The chain links TRBV2 to TRBJ1-1; D ambiguous. Trimming cost V 2 bases and J 2 bases, with 9 bases left between them. Germline V gives CDR1 SNHLY, CDR2 FYNNEI. CDR3 length: 14 residues. The DNA of the CDR3 is TGTGCCAGCAGTGAATCTAGCCCCAACACTGAAGCTTTCTTT. This encodes CASSESSPNTEAFF.

The V and J genes are TRBV25-1 and TRBJ1-2, with D uncertain. The V gene lost 3 bases and the J gene lost 0 bases, with 14 bases spanning the gap. CDR3 length equals 16 residues. Germline V lookup: CDR1 MGHDK, CDR2 SYGVNS. CDR3 in DNA: TGTGCCAGCAGTGACTTTAAGAGAGTTTCTAACTATGGCTACACCTTC. Its translation: CASSDFKRVSNYGYTF.

This clone was counted a single time. This chain links TRBV5-1 with TRBJ1-2, with a tentative D call TRBD1 (6 bases). The CDR3 sequence is 15 residues long. Deletions cut 4 bases from V and 0 bases from J, with 13 bases between. Germline CDR1 reads SGHRS; CDR2 reads YFSETQ. CDR3 sequence reads: CASSRDITSNYGYTF. DNA for the CDR3: TGCGCCAGCAGCAGGGACATCACTTCTAACTATGGCTACACCTTC.

V is TRBV5-1 and J is TRBJ1-2; TRBD1 aligns across 7 bases. There are 16 residues in the CDR3. Germline assignment: CDR1 SGHRS and CDR2 YFSETQ. J gave up 1 base and V 4 bases, and 10 bases lay outside the gene matches. The CDR3 here is CASSIGQDPINYGYTF. Here the CDR3 DNA reads TGCGCCAGCAGCATTGGACAGGACCCCATTAACTATGGCTACACCTTC.

CDR3 sequence (DNA): TGTGCCAGCAGCGGCGCCGGGACAGGAGCTAACTATGGCTACACCTTC. Translating gives CASSGAGTGANYGYTF. The chain uses TRBV5-6 and TRBJ1-2; 8 bases map to TRBD1. In germline, CDR1 is SGHDT, CDR2 YYEEEE. Unmatched junction bases numbered 8, after V lost 4 bases and J lost 0 bases. This CDR3 region has 16 residues.

The chain is built from TRBV12-5 and TRBJ2-3, with D unclear. Germline CDR1 is LGHNT and CDR2 is FRNRAP. The CDR3 sequence is 13 residues long. V gave up 6 bases and J gave up 2 bases, with 9 bases separating them. CDR3 sequence (DNA): TGTGCTAGTGGCCTTCCCTCCACAGATACGCAGTATTTT. Translating gives CASGLPSTDTQYF. Complete variable domain (other parts from reference TRBV12-5 and TRBJ2-3): DARVTQTPRHKVTEMGQEVTMRCQPILGHNTVFWYRQTMMQGLELLAYFRNRAPLDDSGMPKDRFSAEMPDATLATLKIQPSEPRDSAVYFCASGLPSTDTQYFGPGTRLTVL.

Turning to this clone: At the DNA level, this CDR3 is encoded by other sequences in the same sample as well. V is TRBV29-1 and J is TRBJ2-1, with D perhaps TRBD1 or TRBD2 (6 bases each). V dropped 4 bases and J dropped 6 bases, with 10 bases sitting between them. The CDR3 consists of 12 residues. The germline V gene has CDR1 SQVTM and CDR2 ANQGSEA. DNA of the CDR3: TGCAGCGTTGCGAAGGGGGGCAATGAGCAGTTCTTC. This sequence encodes CSVAKGGNEQFF.

V usage is TRBV27 and J usage is TRBJ2-7; 7 nucleotides align to TRBD2. The germline CDR1 and CDR2 sequences are MNHEY and SMNVEV (reference sequence). The CDR3 length is 14 residues. The V segment lost 9 bases and the J segment 5 bases; nucleotides outside the gene matches: 13. The DNA of the CDR3 is TGTGCCAGTCAACGAGGGAGGGTGGCAAACGAGCAGTACTTC. The encoded protein is CASQRGRVANEQYF.

The chain recombines TRBV7-2 with TRBJ1-6, with D unresolved. The ends were cut back, 1 base at V and 3 bases at J, with 10 bases in the middle. Per the germline V gene, CDR1 is SGHTA and CDR2 is FQGNSA. The CDR3 spans 16 residues. This CDR3 is CASSLGGYLYNSPLHF. Here the CDR3 DNA reads TGTGCCAGCAGCTTAGGCGGCTACCTCTATAATTCACCCCTCCACTTT.

This clone occurred once. The chain uses TRBV13 and TRBJ2-5; D unresolved. This CDR3 has 16 residues. The germline gives CDR1 PRHDT, CDR2 FYEKMQ (reference sequence). The V end was cut by 1 base, the J end by 5 bases, with 17 bases between. The CDR3 region is CASSLEAGALGETQYF. CDR3 coding DNA: TGTGCCAGCAGCTTAGAAGCAGGAGCCCTGGGGGAGACCCAGTACTTC.

This chain uses TRBV10-3 with TRBJ1-5; the D gene is possibly TRBD1 (6 bases). CDR3 size: 16 residues. V was cut by 0 bases and J by 7 bases, with 16 bases left in between. CDR1 and CDR2 (germline): ENHRY, SYGVKD. CDR3 residues: CAISESGTQGTQPQHF. DNA of the CDR3: TGTGCCATCAGTGAGTCCGGCACACAGGGCACCCAGCCCCAGCATTTT.

A note on this clone: The junction shows a germline mismatch at one end, possibly a read error. This sequence joins TRBV7-7 and TRBJ2-1, with no clear D. Germline V lookup: CDR1 SSHAT, CDR2 FNYEAQ (reference sequence). The CDR3 spans 16 residues. CDR3 amino acids: CASSLRPNPTYNEQFF. The CDR3 DNA follows: TGTGCTAGCAGCTTGAGGCCGAACCCAACCTACAATGAGCAGTTCTTC. The full variable domain, with the rest looked up from reference TRBV7-7 and TRBJ2-1, is GAGVSQSPRYKVTKRGQDVTLRCDPISSHATLYWYQQALGQGPEFLTYFNYEAQPDKSGLPSDRFSAERPEGSISTLTIQRTEQRDSAMYRCASSLRPNPTYNEQFFGPGTRLTVL.

The chain joins TRBV19 to TRBJ1-1, with a possible D match to TRBD1 (6 bases). CDR1 and CDR2 from the germline V gene are LNHDA and SQIVND (reference sequence). Trimming pared 7 bases from V and 5 bases from J, leaving 17 bases between. This CDR3 has 14 amino acids. The CDR3 sequence is CASTPTGSDTEAFF. DNA of the CDR3: TGTGCCAGTACCCCAACAGGGTCGGATACTGAAGCTTTCTTT. The full variable domain, with the rest looked up from reference TRBV19 and TRBJ1-1, is DGGITQSPKYLFRKEGQNVTLSCEQNLNHDAMYWYRQDPGQGLRLIYYSQIVNDFQKGDIAEGYSVSREKKESFPLTVTSAQKNPTAFYLCASTPTGSDTEAFFGQGTRLTVV.

This chain connects TRBV10-3 to TRBJ2-1; D gene unclear. Trimming took 3 bases from V and 5 from J, leaving 2 bases between them. This CDR3 comprises 11 residues. CDR1 and CDR2 (germline): ENHRY, SYGVKD. The CDR3 loop reads CAISDDNEQFF. DNA for the CDR3: TGTGCCATCAGTGATGACAATGAGCAGTTCTTC.

The chain has TRBV29-1 and TRBJ2-3; 9 bases align to TRBD1. The trim removed 6 bases at V and 5 bases at J, leaving 6 bases unmatched. Germline loops: CDR1 SQVTM, CDR2 ANQGSEA. The CDR3 length is 13 residues. This CDR3 is CSVPGQGRDTQYF. The CDR3, as DNA: TGCAGCGTCCCCGGACAGGGGAGAGATACGCAGTATTTT.

The chain is built from TRBV5-6 and TRBJ2-5; D is ambiguous. Germline V lookup: CDR1 SGHDT, CDR2 YYEEEE. This CDR3 comprises 12 residues. The V and J ends lost 1 base and 5 bases respectively, with 6 bases between them. DNA of the CDR3: TGTGCCAGCAGCTTGAATAGTGAGACCCAGTACTTC. Translation gives CASSLNSETQYF.

The chain combines TRBV9 with TRBJ2-3; 8 bases match TRBD2. CDR1 is SGDLS, CDR2 YYNGEE, per germline. CDR3 length: 16 residues. With V trimmed by 7 bases and J by 1 base, 11 bases remained unmatched. The CDR3 loop is CASSLNTGGRTDTQYF. DNA of the CDR3: TGTGCCAGCTCCTTAAATACGGGGGGGCGCACAGATACGCAGTATTTT.

This clone appeared a few times. The chain has TRBV29-1 and TRBJ1-1; no clear D. This CDR3 has 13 amino acids. The V gene lost 0 bases and the J gene lost 7 bases, with 12 bases spanning the gap. The germline CDR1 and CDR2 sequences are SQVTM and ANQGSEA. CDR3 nucleotide sequence: TGCAGCGTTGAAGAAACACAGCCCAGTGAAGCTTTCTTT. This codes for CSVEETQPSEAFF.